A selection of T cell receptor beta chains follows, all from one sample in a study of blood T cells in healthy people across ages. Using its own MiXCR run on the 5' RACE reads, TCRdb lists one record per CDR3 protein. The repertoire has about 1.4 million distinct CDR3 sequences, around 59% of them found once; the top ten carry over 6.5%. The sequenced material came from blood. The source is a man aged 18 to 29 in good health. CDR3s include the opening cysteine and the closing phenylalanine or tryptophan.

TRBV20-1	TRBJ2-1	CSAPPRPSGGAGYNEQFF
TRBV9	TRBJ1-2	CASSADRGVYGYTF
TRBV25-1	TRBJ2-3	CASSESPPGDTQYF
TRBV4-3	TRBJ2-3	CASSQEGSTADTQYF
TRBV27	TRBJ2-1	CASSLYLAGGLGGEQFF
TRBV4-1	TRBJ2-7	CASSRMDRLYEQYF
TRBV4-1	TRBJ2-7	CASSQPFRGDEQYF
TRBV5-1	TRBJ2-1	CASSSAGADSYNEQFF
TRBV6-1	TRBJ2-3	CAIGLADTQYF
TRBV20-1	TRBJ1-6	CSAWASRGTSPLHF
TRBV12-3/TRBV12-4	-	CASSLAGSSYNEQYF
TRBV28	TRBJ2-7	CASSQLAGPYEQYF
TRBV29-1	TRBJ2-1	CSADPGMNEQFF
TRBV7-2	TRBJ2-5	CASSWTRRGAGGETQYF
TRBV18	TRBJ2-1	CASSPTGSVAGGGEQFF
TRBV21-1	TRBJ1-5	CASSKGRDRGRVRQPQHF
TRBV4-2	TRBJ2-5	CASSQDQIGAQYF
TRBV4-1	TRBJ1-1	CASSQEGVGDTEAFF
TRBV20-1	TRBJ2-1	CSAGRISSYNEQFF
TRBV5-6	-	CASSLAITLDGRYEQYF
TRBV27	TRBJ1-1	CASSISFGGSNTEAFF
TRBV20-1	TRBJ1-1	CSVQKLATEAFF
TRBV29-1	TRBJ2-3	CSAFGLADNTSTDTQYF
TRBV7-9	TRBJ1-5	CASSSRGDGNQPQHF
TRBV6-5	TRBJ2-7	CASSYGGGLAEQYF
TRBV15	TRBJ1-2	CATAAERKSNYGYTF
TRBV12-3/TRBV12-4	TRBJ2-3	CASSRYGGGPLSTDTQYF
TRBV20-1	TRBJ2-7	CSANLAAYEQYF
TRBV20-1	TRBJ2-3	CSASDTGMADTQYF
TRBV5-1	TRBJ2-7	CASSLAARPLSEQYF
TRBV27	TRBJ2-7	CASSLAGTPPYEQYF
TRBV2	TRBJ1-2	CASSPKPASGYTF
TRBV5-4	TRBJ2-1	CASSPHPRTVGNNEQFF
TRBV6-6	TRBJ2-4	CASSYGTRGNIQYF
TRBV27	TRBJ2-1	CASKLTRDHEQFF
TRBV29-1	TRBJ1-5	CSVAGGYNQPQHF
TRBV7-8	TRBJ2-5	CASSPTPGGLWETQYF
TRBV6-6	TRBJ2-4	CASNRGRDIQYF
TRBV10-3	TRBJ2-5	CAISESNGGETQYF
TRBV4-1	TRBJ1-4	CASSFLGAVSEKLFF
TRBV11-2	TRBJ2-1	CASRVGVQFF
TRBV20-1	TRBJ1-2	CSARGGTANYGYTF
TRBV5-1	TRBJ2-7	CASSLGQYYEQYF
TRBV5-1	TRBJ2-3	CASSFQQPSTDTQYF
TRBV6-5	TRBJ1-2	CASSYSKGQNYGYTF
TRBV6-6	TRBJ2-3	CASSPYVAGGITDTQYF
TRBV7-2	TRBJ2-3	CASSLEPAGTDTQYF
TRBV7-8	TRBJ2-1	CASSQTTGVEQFF
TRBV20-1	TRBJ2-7	CSARDLQGKGDEQYF
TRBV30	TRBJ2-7	CAWTLGGQTYEQYF